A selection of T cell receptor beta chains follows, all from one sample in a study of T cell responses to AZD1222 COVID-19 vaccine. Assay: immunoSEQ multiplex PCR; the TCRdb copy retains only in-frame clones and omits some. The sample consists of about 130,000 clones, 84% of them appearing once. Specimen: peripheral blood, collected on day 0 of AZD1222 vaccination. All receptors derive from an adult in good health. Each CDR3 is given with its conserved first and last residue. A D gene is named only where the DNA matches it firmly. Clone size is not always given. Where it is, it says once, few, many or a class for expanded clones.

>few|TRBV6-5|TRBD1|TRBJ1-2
TGTGCCAGCAGTTACCGCCTGACAGGGGGTAACTATGGCTACACCTTC
CASSYRLTGGNYGYTF
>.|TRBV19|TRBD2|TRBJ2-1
TGTGCCAGTAGTATATTTGGGGGGGCCTACAATGAGCAGTTCTTC
CASSIFGGAYNEQFF
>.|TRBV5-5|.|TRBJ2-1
TGTGCCAGCAGCCCAGAGGGACATTCCTACAATGAGCAGTTCTTC
CASSPEGHSYNEQFF
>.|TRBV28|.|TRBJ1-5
TGTGCCAGCAGTTTATTGAGCAATCAGCCCCAGCATTTT
CASSLLSNQPQHF
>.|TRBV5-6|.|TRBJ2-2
TGTGCCAGCAGCCCCCGACGGACCCGGGGAGCTGTTTTT
CASSPRRTRGAVF
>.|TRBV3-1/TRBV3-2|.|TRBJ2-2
TGTGCCAGCAGCCCGGCAATCCCCGGGGAGCTGTTTTTT
CASSPAIPGELFF
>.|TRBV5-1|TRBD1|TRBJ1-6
TGCGCCAGCAGCAGCGGACAGGGGAATTCACCCCTCCACTTT
CASSSGQGNSPLHF
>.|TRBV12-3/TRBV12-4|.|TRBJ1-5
TGTGCCAGCAGGGGAACAACGGGTCAGCCCCAGCATTTT
CASRGTTGQPQHF
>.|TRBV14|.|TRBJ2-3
TGTGCCAGCAGCCAAGCGGGTCCAGATACGCAGTATTTT
CASSQAGPDTQYF
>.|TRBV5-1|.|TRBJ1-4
TGCGCCAGCAGCTCCTCTGGGGGAGGTAATGAAAAACTGTTTTTT
CASSSSGGGNEKLFF
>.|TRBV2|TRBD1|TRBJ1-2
TGTGCCAGCAGTGGTGAGGGGGCCCCATCCGGCTATGGCTACACCTTC
CASSGEGAPSGYGYTF
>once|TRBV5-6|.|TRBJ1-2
TGTGCCAGCAGCTTGGCCCAGGACAGCCTTATCTATGGCTACACCTTC
CASSLAQDSLIYGYTF
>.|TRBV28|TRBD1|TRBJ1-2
TGTGCCAGCAGACAGACAGGGCGCCATGGCTACACCTTC
CASRQTGRHGYTF
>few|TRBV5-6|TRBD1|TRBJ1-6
TGTGCCAGCAGCTTCGGGACAGGGGCTGATAATTCACCCCTCCACTTT
CASSFGTGADNSPLHF
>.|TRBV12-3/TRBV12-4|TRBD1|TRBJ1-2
TGTGCCAGCAGTACCGGACAGGGGTATGGCTACACCTTC
CASSTGQGYGYTF
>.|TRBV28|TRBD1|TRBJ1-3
TGTGCCAGCAGTTTTTCGGACAGGGGGCTCGGAAACACCATATATTTT
CASSFSDRGLGNTIYF
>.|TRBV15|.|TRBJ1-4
TGTGCCACCAGCAGGGTCCCTGGGACTAATGAAAAACTGTTTTTT
CATSRVPGTNEKLFF
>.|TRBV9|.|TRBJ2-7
TGTGCCAGCAGCCAAAGCCGGGACGGAGCCTACGAGCAGTACTTC
CASSQSRDGAYEQYF
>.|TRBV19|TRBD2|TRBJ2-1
TGTGCCAGTAGCCGAAAATGGGGGGGAAGTGAGCAGTTCTTC
CASSRKWGGSEQFF
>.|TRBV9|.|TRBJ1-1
TGTGCCAGCAGCTCCCCCCTCAGACAGATGAACACTGAAGCTTTCTTT
CASSSPLRQMNTEAFF
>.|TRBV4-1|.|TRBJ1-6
TGCGCCAGCAGCCAAGTTACAGGTCCCTCGGCTAGCTCCTATAATTCACCCCTCCACTTT
CASSQVTGPSASSYNSPLHF
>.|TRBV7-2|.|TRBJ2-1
TGTGCCAGCAGCCACCCCCCGGGAGAGCAGTTCTTC
CASSHPPGEQFF
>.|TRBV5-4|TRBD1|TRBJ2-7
TGTGCCAGCAGTTTTAAAAACCGGGACAGGGTCGGTGGGCAGTACTTC
CASSFKNRDRVGGQYF
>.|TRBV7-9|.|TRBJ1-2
TGTGCCAGCAGCTTCCCAGGTAGCTACGGCTACACCTTC
CASSFPGSYGYTF
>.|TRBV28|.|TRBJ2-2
TGTGCCAGCAGTACAACAAACACCGGGGAGCTGTTTTTT
CASSTTNTGELFF
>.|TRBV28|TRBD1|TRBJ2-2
TGTGCCAGCAGGCCTGACAGGGGGCGGATGGACGGGGAGCTGTTTTTT
CASRPDRGRMDGELFF
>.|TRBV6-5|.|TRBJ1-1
TGTGCCAGCACAGGGAACAGCCAAAACACTGAAGCTTTCTTT
CASTGNSQNTEAFF
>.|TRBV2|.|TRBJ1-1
TGTGCCAGCAGTGACTACAGGAACACTGAAGCTTTCTTT
CASSDYRNTEAFF
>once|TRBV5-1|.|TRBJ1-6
TGCGCCAGCAGCTTGGAGACTAGACAGACTTCACCCCTCCACTTT
CASSLETRQTSPLHF
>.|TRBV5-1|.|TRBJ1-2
TGCGCCAGCAGCTTGGGTGGGGATTATGGCTACACCTTC
CASSLGGDYGYTF
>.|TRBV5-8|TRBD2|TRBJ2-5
TGTGCCAGCAGCTTGGGTTTAGCTAGCGGAGAAGAGACCCAGTACTTC
CASSLGLASGEETQYF
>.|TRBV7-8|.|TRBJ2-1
TGTGCCAGCAGCGGACACACGGGATCACTAACGAACAATGAGCAGTTCTTC
CASSGHTGSLTNNEQFF
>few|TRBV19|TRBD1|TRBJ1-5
TGTGCCAGTAGTATAAGGGACAGGGGCGCCGGTCAGCCCCAGCATTTT
CASSIRDRGAGQPQHF
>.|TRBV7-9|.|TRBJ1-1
TGTGCCAGCAGGTGGGGGGGACCGAACACTGAAGCTTTCTTT
CASRWGGPNTEAFF
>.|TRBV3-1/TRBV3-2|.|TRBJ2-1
TGTGCCAGCAGCTCCGACTTGATCTCCTACAATGAGCAGTTCTTC
CASSSDLISYNEQFF
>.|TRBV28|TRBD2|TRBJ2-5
TGTGCCAGCAGCCTTCCCACGGGGGGTCAAGAGACCCAGTACTTC
CASSLPTGGQETQYF
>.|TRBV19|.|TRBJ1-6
TGTGCCAGTAGGACAGCGGTTAATTCACCCCTCCACTTT
CASRTAVNSPLHF
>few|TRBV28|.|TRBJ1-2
TGTGCCAGCAGTTCTACCCTGGGAGGCTACACCTTC
CASSSTLGGYTF
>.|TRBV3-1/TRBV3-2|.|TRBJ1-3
TGTGCCAGCAGCCTGCAGGGCTCTGGAAACACCATATATTTT
CASSLQGSGNTIYF
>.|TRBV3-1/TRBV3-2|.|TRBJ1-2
TGTGCCAGCAGCCAAGGCGCGGGGATTAGAGGCTACACCTTC
CASSQGAGIRGYTF
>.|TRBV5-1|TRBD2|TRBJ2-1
TGCGCCAGCAGCATCGGGACTAGAGGAAATGAGCAGTTCTTC
CASSIGTRGNEQFF
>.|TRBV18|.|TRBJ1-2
TGTGCCAGCTCACCACCTTCCCCTTCAGGGAGTGACTACACCTTC
CASSPPSPSGSDYTF
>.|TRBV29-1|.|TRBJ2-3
TGCAGCGCCCAAAGAACAGGGACGACAGATACGCAGTATTTT
CSAQRTGTTDTQYF
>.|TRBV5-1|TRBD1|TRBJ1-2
TGCGCCAGCAGCTCGTTCGACAGGGGCCGGAACTATGGCTACACCTTC
CASSSFDRGRNYGYTF
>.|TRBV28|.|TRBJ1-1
TGTGCCACCGGGGGGGAGGGATCGATTAACACTGAAGCTTTCTTT
CATGGEGSINTEAFF
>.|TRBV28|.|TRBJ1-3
TGTGCCAGCGGTAGTTGGGGGGCAGGAAACACCATATATTTT
CASGSWGAGNTIYF
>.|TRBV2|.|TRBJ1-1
TGTGCCAGCAGTGCCAATATGGCAGGGAACACTGAAGCTTTCTTT
CASSANMAGNTEAFF
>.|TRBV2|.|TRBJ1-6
TGTGCCAGCAGAGGGGAAAGCTCCTATAATTCACCCCTCCACTTT
CASRGESSYNSPLHF
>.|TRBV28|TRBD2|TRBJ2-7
TGTGCCAGCCCTCCAAACTTTAGCGGGGGGACCTACGAGCAGTACTTC
CASPPNFSGGTYEQYF
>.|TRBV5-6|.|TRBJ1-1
TGTGCCAGCAGCTTGGAATTTGGCGGACGGCCCCTTAACACTGAAGCTTTCTTT
CASSLEFGGRPLNTEAFF
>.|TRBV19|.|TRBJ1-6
TGTGCCAGTAGTATAGTAGGCTGGAGCTTTGACTCACCCCTCCACTTT
CASSIVGWSFDSPLHF
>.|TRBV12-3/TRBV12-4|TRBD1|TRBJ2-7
TGTGCCAGCAGCCCAACAGGGGGCCACGAGCAGTACTTC
CASSPTGGHEQYF
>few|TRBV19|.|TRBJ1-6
TGTGCCAGTAGTATTCTAAGGACCCAGAATTCACCCCTCCACTTT
CASSILRTQNSPLHF
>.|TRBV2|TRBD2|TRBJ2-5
TGTGCCAGCAGGGATCTACTAGCGATGGAGACCCAGTACTTC
CASRDLLAMETQYF
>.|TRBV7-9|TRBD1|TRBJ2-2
TGTGCCAGCAGCCCGGGACAGGGGGCGAACGGGGAGCTGTTTTTT
CASSPGQGANGELFF
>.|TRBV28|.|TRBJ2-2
TGTGCCAGCGGACCAGGGTTCACCGGGGAGCTGTTTTTT
CASGPGFTGELFF